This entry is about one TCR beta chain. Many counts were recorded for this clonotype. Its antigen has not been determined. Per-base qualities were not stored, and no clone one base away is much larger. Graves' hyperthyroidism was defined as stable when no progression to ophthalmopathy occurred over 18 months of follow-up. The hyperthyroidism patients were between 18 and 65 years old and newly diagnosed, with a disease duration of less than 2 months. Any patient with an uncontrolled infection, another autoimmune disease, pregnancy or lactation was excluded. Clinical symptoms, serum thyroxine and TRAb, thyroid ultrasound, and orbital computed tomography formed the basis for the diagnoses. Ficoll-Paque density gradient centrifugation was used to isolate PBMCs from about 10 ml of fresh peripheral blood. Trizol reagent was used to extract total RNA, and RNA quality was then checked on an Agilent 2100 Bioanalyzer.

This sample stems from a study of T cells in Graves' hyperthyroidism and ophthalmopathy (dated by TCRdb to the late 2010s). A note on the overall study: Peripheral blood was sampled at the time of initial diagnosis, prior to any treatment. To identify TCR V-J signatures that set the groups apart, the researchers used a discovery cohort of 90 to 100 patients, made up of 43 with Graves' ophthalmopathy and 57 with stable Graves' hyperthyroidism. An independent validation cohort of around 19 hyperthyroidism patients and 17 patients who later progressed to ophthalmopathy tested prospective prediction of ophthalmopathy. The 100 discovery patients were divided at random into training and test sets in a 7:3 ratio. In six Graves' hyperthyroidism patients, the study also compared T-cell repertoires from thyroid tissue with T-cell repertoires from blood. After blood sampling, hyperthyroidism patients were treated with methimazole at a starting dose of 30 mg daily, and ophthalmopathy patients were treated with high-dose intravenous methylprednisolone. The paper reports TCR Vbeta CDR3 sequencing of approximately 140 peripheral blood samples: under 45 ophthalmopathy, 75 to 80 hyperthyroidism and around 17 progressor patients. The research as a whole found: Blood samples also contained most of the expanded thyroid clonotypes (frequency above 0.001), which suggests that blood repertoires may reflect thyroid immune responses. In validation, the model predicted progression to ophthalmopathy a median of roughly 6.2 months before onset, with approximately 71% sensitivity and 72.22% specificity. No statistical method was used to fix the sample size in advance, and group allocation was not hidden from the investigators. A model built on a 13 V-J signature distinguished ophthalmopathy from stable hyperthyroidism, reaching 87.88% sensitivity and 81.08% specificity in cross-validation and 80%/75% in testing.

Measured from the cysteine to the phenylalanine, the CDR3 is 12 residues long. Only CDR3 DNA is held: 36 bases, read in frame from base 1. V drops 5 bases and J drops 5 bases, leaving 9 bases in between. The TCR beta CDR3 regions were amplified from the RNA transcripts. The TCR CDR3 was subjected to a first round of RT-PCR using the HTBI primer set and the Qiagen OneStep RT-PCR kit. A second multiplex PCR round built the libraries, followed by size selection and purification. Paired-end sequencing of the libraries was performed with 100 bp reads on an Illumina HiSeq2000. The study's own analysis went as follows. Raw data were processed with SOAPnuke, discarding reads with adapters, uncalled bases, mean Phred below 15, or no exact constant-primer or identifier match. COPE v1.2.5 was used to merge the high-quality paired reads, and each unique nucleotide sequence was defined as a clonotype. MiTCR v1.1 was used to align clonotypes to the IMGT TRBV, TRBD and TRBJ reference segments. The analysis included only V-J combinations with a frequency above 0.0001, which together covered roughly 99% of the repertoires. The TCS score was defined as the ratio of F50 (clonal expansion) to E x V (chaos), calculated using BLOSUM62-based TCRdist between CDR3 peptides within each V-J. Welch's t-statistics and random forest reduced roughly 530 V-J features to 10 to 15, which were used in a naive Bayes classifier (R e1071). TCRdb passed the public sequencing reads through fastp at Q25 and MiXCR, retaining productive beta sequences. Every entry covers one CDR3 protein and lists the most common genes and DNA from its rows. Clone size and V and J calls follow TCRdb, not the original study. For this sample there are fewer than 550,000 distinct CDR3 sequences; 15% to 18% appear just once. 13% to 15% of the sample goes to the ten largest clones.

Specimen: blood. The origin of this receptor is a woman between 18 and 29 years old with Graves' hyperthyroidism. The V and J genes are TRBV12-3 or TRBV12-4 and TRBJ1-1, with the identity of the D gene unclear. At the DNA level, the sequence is TGTGCCAGCAGTCAGACGGCTACTGAAGCTTTCTTT. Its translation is CASSQTATEAFF.